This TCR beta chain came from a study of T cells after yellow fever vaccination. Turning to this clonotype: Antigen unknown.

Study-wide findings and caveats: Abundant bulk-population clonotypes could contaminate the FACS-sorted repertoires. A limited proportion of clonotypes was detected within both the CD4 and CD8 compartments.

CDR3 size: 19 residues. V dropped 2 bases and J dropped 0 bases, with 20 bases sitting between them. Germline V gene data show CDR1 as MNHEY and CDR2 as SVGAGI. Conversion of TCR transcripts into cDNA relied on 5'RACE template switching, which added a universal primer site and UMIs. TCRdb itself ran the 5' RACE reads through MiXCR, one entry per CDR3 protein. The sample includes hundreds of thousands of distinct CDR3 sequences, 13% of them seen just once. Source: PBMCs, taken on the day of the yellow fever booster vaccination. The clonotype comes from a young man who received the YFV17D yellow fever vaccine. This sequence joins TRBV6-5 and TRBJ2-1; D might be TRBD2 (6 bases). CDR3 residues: CASSYRWEATQSSYNEQFF. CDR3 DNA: TGTGCCAGCAGTTACCGGTGGGAGGCAACACAAAGCTCCTACAATGAGCAGTTCTTC.